This TCR beta chain was obtained from a study of CXCR3-negative and CXCR3-positive naive CD8 T cells. Study-level information: Each library gave roughly 1.6 +/- 0.3 million of roughly 140 million TRB reads.

The TRB libraries of cDNA were built by UMI-labeled 5' RACE. TCRdb re-called the 5' RACE reads; one entry per CDR3 protein, DNA not given. Its clone listing holds about 43,000 distinct CDR3 sequences. In germline, CDR1 is LGHNA, CDR2 YSLEER. CDR3 size: 15 residues. The sequence came from a human donor in good health. Some clones in this sample may be carry-over from other donors' samples. The rearrangement links TRBV4-3 to TRBJ1-1. Material: memory CD8+ T cells from blood. CDR3 in amino acids: CASSQDASANTEAFF.